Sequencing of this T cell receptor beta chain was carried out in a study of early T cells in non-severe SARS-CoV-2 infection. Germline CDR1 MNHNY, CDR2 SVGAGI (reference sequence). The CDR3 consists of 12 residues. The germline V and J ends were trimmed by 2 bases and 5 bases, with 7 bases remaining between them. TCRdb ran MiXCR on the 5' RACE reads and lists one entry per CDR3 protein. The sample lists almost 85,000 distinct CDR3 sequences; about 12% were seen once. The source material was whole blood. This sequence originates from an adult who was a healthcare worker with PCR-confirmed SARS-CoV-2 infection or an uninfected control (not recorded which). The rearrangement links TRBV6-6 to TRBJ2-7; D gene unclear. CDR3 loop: CASSYGVDEQYF. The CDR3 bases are TGTGCCAGCAGTTACGGGGTCGACGAGCAGTACTTC.